This section outlines one TCR beta chain sequence together with its context. This clonotype was detected ten times or more. Its antigen has not been determined. It has no much larger one-base neighbor in the sample; base qualities were not kept. This entry is derived from a study of T cells in Graves' hyperthyroidism and ophthalmopathy (dated by TCRdb to about 2019). Study-wide context: Peripheral blood was sampled at the time of initial diagnosis, prior to any treatment. After sampling, hyperthyroidism patients received methimazole starting at 30 mg daily, and ophthalmopathy patients received high-dose intravenous methylprednisolone. The paper reports TCR Vbeta CDR3 sequencing of over 120 peripheral blood samples: around 41 ophthalmopathy, about 75 hyperthyroidism and approximately 17 progressor patients. A discovery cohort of about 100 patients, approximately 45 with Graves' ophthalmopathy and 55 to 60 with stable Graves' hyperthyroidism, was used to find distinguishing TCR V-J signatures. The roughly 100 discovery patients were randomly split 7:3 into training and test sets. An independent validation cohort of 18 to 20 hyperthyroidism patients and about 15 patients who later progressed to ophthalmopathy tested prospective prediction of ophthalmopathy. In addition, the study compared T-cell repertoires in thyroid tissue and in blood from several Graves' hyperthyroidism patients.

Per the germline V gene (reference sequence), SGHAT is the CDR1 and FQDESV is the CDR2. Relative to germline, V is 2 bases shorter and J is 10 bases shorter, with 12 bases between their ends. Counted from cysteine to phenylalanine, this CDR3 has 13 amino acids. Just CDR3 DNA is preserved here, 39 bases in frame from base 1. Graves' hyperthyroidism was defined as stable when no progression to ophthalmopathy occurred over 18 months of follow-up. The hyperthyroidism patients were between 18 and 65 years old and newly diagnosed, with a disease duration of less than 2 months. Patients with uncontrolled infections, other autoimmune diseases, pregnancy or lactation were excluded. Diagnoses were based on clinical symptoms, serum thyroxine and TRAb, thyroid ultrasound and orbital computed tomography. Ficoll-Paque density gradient centrifugation was used to isolate PBMCs from 10 ml of fresh peripheral blood. Total RNA was extracted using Trizol reagent, and RNA quality was assessed on an Agilent 2100 Bioanalyzer.

The TCR beta CDR3 regions were amplified from the RNA transcripts. A first-round RT-PCR of the TCR CDR3 used the HTBI primer set with the Qiagen OneStep RT-PCR kit. The libraries were constructed in a second round of multiplex PCR and then size-selected and purified. The libraries were sequenced on an Illumina HiSeq2000 using paired-end 100 bp reads. On the authors' methods: SOAPnuke was used to process the raw data, with reads discarded if the reads contained adapters or uncalled bases, had a mean Phred below 15, or lacked an exact constant-primer or identifier match. COPE v1.2.5 was used to merge the high-quality paired reads, and each unique nucleotide sequence was defined as a clonotype. Clonotypes were aligned to IMGT TRBV, TRBD and TRBJ reference segments using MiTCR v1.1. The analysis was restricted to V-J combinations with a frequency above 0.0001, which together covered approximately 99% of the repertoires. The TCS score was defined as the ratio of F50 (clonal expansion) to E x V (chaos), calculated using BLOSUM62-based TCRdist between CDR3 peptides within each V-J. Welch's t-statistics and random forest reduced 500 to 650 V-J features to roughly 13, which were used in a naive Bayes classifier (R e1071). TCRdb ran its own pipeline on the public reads, namely fastp trimming at Q25 and MiXCR clone calling, and kept in-frame beta chains. Every entry covers one CDR3 protein and lists the most common genes and DNA from its rows. TCRdb, rather than the study authors, made the V and J calls. The sample table shows under 450,000 distinct CDR3 sequences, and more than 15% are seen once. The ten most abundant clones make up about 7.7% of the sample.

What the research found in general, with its limitations: Sample size was not statistically predetermined, and investigators were not blinded to group allocation. Most expanded thyroid clonotypes (frequency above 0.001) were also detected in blood, suggesting blood repertoires may reflect thyroid immune responses. During validation, the model predicted progression to ophthalmopathy a median of around six months ahead of onset, with almost 71% sensitivity and about 75% specificity. Ophthalmopathy was separated from stable hyperthyroidism by a 13 V-J signature model, with around 88% sensitivity and about 81% specificity obtained in cross-validation and 80%/75% obtained in testing.

This receptor was obtained from a young woman with Graves' hyperthyroidism. Recombination joined TRBV11-1 with TRBJ2-1; tentative D gene TRBD1, with 6 bases matching. The sequenced material came from blood. The DNA sequence is given as TGTGCCAGCAGCTTAATGGGACATTGGGAGCAGTTCTTC. This yields the protein CASSLMGHWEQFF.